The 6 T cell receptor beta chains reported below all come from one sample, sequenced in a study of blood T cells in healthy people across ages. Combining a sample-barcoded 5' primer with a J-beta primer mix, a second PCR ran for about 6 to 12 cycles. Each CDR3 protein gets one entry after TCRdb re-called the 5' RACE reads with MiXCR. The data contain about 640,000 distinct CDR3 sequences, approximately 30% of them seen just once; the ten biggest clones take up 15% to 19%. Sequenced material: blood. These receptors were obtained from a woman aged 80 or older in good health.

V is TRBV28 and J is TRBJ1-2, with D unclear. This CDR3 contains 13 residues. Germline CDR1 MDHEN, CDR2 SYDVKM. Trimming cost V 4 bases and J 0 bases, with 6 bases left between them. DNA of the CDR3: TGTGCCAGCAGTTCAGGCCCTAACTATGGCTACACCTTC. The encoded protein is CASSSGPNYGYTF.

In this sample, this clonotype turned up many times. V and J are TRBV4-1 and TRBJ1-1; perhaps TRBD1 as D (5 bases). Germline loops: CDR1 MGHRA, CDR2 YSYEKL. CDR3 length: 19 amino acids. Trimming took off 0 bases at V and 0 bases at J, with 20 bases between the two ends. This chain's CDR3 is CASSQDPETGDVMNTEAFF. CDR3 nucleotide sequence: TGCGCCAGCAGCCAAGATCCAGAGACGGGGGATGTAATGAACACTGAAGCTTTCTTT.

The chain carries TRBV27 and TRBJ1-6, with D unclear. The CDR3 has 14 amino acids. Germline loops: CDR1 MNHEY, CDR2 SMNVEV (reference sequence). V shed 11 bases and J shed 5 bases, with 16 bases lying between them. CDR3 residues: CALKDGWDNSPLHF. The CDR3 nucleotides are TGTGCCCTAAAGGATGGTTGGGATAATTCACCCCTCCACTTT.

This clonotype appeared a few times. The chain employs TRBV7-2 and TRBJ1-3; D might be TRBD1 (5 bases). V was trimmed by 4 bases and J by 0 bases, leaving 10 bases between them. This CDR3 spans 15 amino acids. In germline, CDR1 is SGHTA, CDR2 FQGNSA. CDR3 sequence reads: CASSSLGASGNTIYF. The CDR3 DNA is TGTGCCAGCAGCTCACTCGGGGCCTCTGGAAACACCATATATTTT. Combining the CDR3 with reference TRBV7-2 and TRBJ1-3 gives the whole variable domain GAGVSQSPSNKVTEKGKDVELRCDPISGHTALYWYRQSLGQGLEFLIYFQGNSAPDKSGLPSDRFSAERTGGSVSTLTIQRTQQEDSAVYLCASSSLGASGNTIYFGEGSWLTVV.

This rearrangement joins TRBV19 to TRBJ2-2; TRBD1 is a possible D gene (6 bases). CDR1 is LNHDA, CDR2 SQIVND, per germline (reference sequence). The CDR3 is 14 amino acids. Trimming shortened V by 8 bases and J by 3 bases, and 13 bases separated the two germline ends. The CDR3 here is CASGRPGDTGELFF. The CDR3 DNA is TGTGCCAGTGGACGGCCAGGGGACACCGGGGAGCTGTTTTTT.

This clonotype was recorded at least ten times. The rearrangement uses TRBV7-9 and TRBJ2-3; 13 nucleotides align to TRBD2. CDR1 is SEHNR, CDR2 FQNEAQ, per germline (reference sequence). V trimming: 5 bases; J trimming: 2 bases; junction bases outside the gene matches: 7. There are 17 residues in the CDR3. CDR3 loop: CASSPRTSGGDTDTQYF. The CDR3 coding sequence is TGTGCCAGCAGCCCCCGGACTAGCGGGGGTGACACAGATACGCAGTATTTT.